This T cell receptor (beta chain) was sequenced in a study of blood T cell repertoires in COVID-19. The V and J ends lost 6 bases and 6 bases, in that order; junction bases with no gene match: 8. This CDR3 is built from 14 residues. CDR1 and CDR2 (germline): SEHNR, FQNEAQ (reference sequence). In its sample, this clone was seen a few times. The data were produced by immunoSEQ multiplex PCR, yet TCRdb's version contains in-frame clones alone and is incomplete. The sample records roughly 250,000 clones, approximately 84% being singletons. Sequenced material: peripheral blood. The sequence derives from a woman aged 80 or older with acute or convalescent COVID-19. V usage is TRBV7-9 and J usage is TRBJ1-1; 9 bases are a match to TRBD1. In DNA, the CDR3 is TGTGCCAGCAGTCACAAACAGGGGGCTGCTGAAGCTTTCTTT. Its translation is CASSHKQGAAEAFF. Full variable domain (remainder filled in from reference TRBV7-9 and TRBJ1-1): DTGVSQNPRHKITKRGQNVTFRCDPISEHNRLYWYRQTLGQGPEFLTYFQNEAQLEKSRLLSDRFSAERPKGSFSTLEIQRTEQGDSAMYLCASSHKQGAAEAFFGQGTRLTVV.